The rows below give T cell receptor beta chains drawn from one sample of a study of identical twins. One entry per CDR3 protein results from TCRdb running MiXCR on the 5' RACE reads. The sample holds hundreds of thousands of distinct CDR3 sequences, roughly an eighth seen once. The same specimen was also included in a second study, on yellow fever vaccine responses in identical twins.

The sequencing sample was made of PBMCs. Source of these receptors: a woman aged 18 to 35 in good health. Both conserved end residues are part of each CDR3. The order of the fields is D gene, V gene, J gene, clone size, CDR3 DNA, CDR3 protein. The D gene is left open where the match is weak. Not all rows give a size; the values are once, few, many and, for expanded clones, a class.

>TRBD2|TRBV7-9|TRBJ2-5|few
TGTGCCAGCAGCTTAAATGCGGGAGCAGAGACCCAGTACTTC
CASSLNAGAETQYF
>.|TRBV3-1|TRBJ2-1|many
TGTGCCAGCAGCCCGACGGGGGCGGGGAGGGTTTACAATGAGCAGTTCTTC
CASSPTGAGRVYNEQFF
>.|TRBV20-1|TRBJ1-2|many
TGCAGTCCGTCGAGTCAGTCAATTAACTATGGCTACACCTTC
CSPSSQSINYGYTF
>TRBD2|TRBV11-2|TRBJ2-5|.
TGTGCCAGCAGCTTCACCAAATCAGGCGGGGGACCCGGTGAGACCCAGTACTTC
CASSFTKSGGGPGETQYF
>TRBD1|TRBV7-2|TRBJ2-5|.
TGTGCCAGCAGCTTGGGAGACAGGGCTTGGGACGAGACCCAGTACTTC
CASSLGDRAWDETQYF
>.|TRBV6-5|TRBJ1-1|many
TGTGCCAGCAGTTCCAGACAGATTCGGGGCACTGAAGCTTTCTTT
CASSSRQIRGTEAFF
>.|TRBV7-8|TRBJ1-1|few
TGTGCCAGCAGCTTAGCCCGGGCCCAGGGTAGTGAAGCTTTCTTT
CASSLARAQGSEAFF
>.|TRBV5-1|TRBJ2-2|.
TGCGCCACCGCCTCCACCGGGGAGCTGTTTTTT
CATASTGELFF
>.|TRBV6-6|TRBJ2-7|.
TGTGCCAGCAGTTACGTACCTGGCGGGGAGCAGTACTTC
CASSYVPGGEQYF
>.|TRBV20-1|TRBJ2-7|.
TGCAGTGCGCCCGCTGAGGGCTACGAGCAGTACTTC
CSAPAEGYEQYF
>TRBD1|TRBV20-1|TRBJ2-1|.
TGCAGTGCTAGACAGGGACAGGGATGGGGGAATGAGCAGTTCTTC
CSARQGQGWGNEQFF
>.|TRBV20-1|TRBJ2-1|many
TGCAGTGCTACGGACCTCGCTGATGAGCAGTTCTTC
CSATDLADEQFF
>TRBD1|TRBV3-1|TRBJ2-7|few
TGTGCCAGCAGCACCTCCGGGACAGGGAATTCCTACGAGCAGTACTTC
CASSTSGTGNSYEQYF
>TRBD2|TRBV20-1|TRBJ2-2|few
TGCAGTGCTAGAGCACTAGCGGCCCCACCTCCGTATGACACCGGGGAGCTGTTTTTT
CSARALAAPPPYDTGELFF
>TRBD1|TRBV4-1|TRBJ2-7|few
TGCGCCAGCAGCCAACAGACAGGGACCTACGAGCAGTACTTC
CASSQQTGTYEQYF
>TRBD2|TRBV12-3/TRBV12-4|TRBJ2-1|.
TGTGCCAGCAGTTCCCGTTTCATTACTAGCGGGAGTTTCAGCTCCTACAATGAGCAGTTCTTC
CASSSRFITSGSFSSYNEQFF
>TRBD2|TRBV27|TRBJ2-1|many
TGTGCCAGCAGTCACGGGGGAGGGAATGAGCAGTTCTTC
CASSHGGGNEQFF
>.|TRBV2|TRBJ2-1|few
TGTGCCAGCAGTGAAAGGGGCCGACAGAGCTCCTACAATGAGCAGTTCTTC
CASSERGRQSSYNEQFF
>.|TRBV7-2|TRBJ2-3|many
TGTGCCAGCAGCCGACTGAGTGGAGTAATCACAGATACGCAGTATTTT
CASSRLSGVITDTQYF
>.|TRBV25-1|TRBJ2-1|few
TGTGCCAGCAGTGAATCGGGCCCCCGCAATGAGCAGTTCTTC
CASSESGPRNEQFF
>TRBD2|TRBV29-1|TRBJ2-3|.
TGCAGCGTTTACGGGGGACTAGCCACTAGCACAGATACGCAGTATTTT
CSVYGGLATSTDTQYF
>.|TRBV28|TRBJ2-1|few
TGTGCCACCATTGAGGGGAAGAGAGGTTCCTACAATGAGCAGTTCTTC
CATIEGKRGSYNEQFF
>TRBD2|TRBV12-3/TRBV12-4|TRBJ2-3|few
TGTGCCAGCACCCCTAGCGGGAGGGGCACAGATACGCAGTATTTT
CASTPSGRGTDTQYF
>TRBD1|TRBV7-8|TRBJ1-2|.
TGTGCCAGCAGCCCGCCGGGACAGGGAACTGGCTACACCTTC
CASSPPGQGTGYTF
>.|TRBV15|TRBJ2-7|few
TGTGCCACCAGCAGAGATTTCCAGGCCCCAAGGGAGCAGTACTTC
CATSRDFQAPREQYF
>.|TRBV12-3/TRBV12-4|TRBJ2-3|few
TGTGCCAGCAGTTTGAGCAGCGGAGAATTGGATACGCAGTATTTT
CASSLSSGELDTQYF
>TRBD1|TRBV10-3|TRBJ1-2|many
TGTGCCATCAGTGAGGGGGACAGGGGGCCGTATGGCTACACCTTC
CAISEGDRGPYGYTF
>.|TRBV20-1|TRBJ1-6|few
TGCAGTGCTAGTCCGACGGTGAGCTCCTATAATTCACCCCTCCACTTT
CSASPTVSSYNSPLHF
>TRBD2|TRBV19|TRBJ2-1|.
TGTGCCAGTAGTACAGGACTAGCGGGAGGGTTTGACAATGAGCAGTTCTTC
CASSTGLAGGFDNEQFF
>.|TRBV12-3/TRBV12-4|TRBJ1-2|many
TGTGCCAGCAGTTTCGGTCAGTGGCCCAGTGGGGGCTACACCTTC
CASSFGQWPSGGYTF
>.|TRBV7-2|TRBJ2-1|.
TGTGCCAGCAGCCCGCTTTCCGATGAGCAGTTCTTC
CASSPLSDEQFF
>.|TRBV20-1|TRBJ2-5|many
TGCAGTGCTGAGATGGGGGACCCGTTGGAGACCCAGTACTTC
CSAEMGDPLETQYF
>TRBD2|TRBV3-1|TRBJ2-1|many
TGTGCCAGCAGCCAAGGAAAGGGACTAGCGGGAAATGAGCAGTTCTTC
CASSQGKGLAGNEQFF
>.|TRBV2|TRBJ1-4|.
TGTGCCTTCAGTCCCACGCTTCTGGGACCAAGAGGGGAAAAACTGTTTTTT
CAFSPTLLGPRGEKLFF
>TRBD2|TRBV5-1|TRBJ2-3|.
TGCGCCAGCAGCTTTAGAGCGGGAGGACTGGATACGCAGTATTTT
CASSFRAGGLDTQYF
>TRBD1|TRBV20-1|TRBJ1-2|few
TGCAGTGCTGGGCGGGACAGCCCTTCCTATGGCTACACCTTC
CSAGRDSPSYGYTF
>.|TRBV9|TRBJ2-1|many
TGTGCCAGCAGCCCCAACTCGGGAGTCCCTTACAATGAGCAGTTCTTC
CASSPNSGVPYNEQFF
>.|TRBV5-6|TRBJ1-2|.
TGTGCCAGCAGCCACTTACAGGCCCGAATTGATGGCTACACCTTC
CASSHLQARIDGYTF
>.|TRBV7-9|TRBJ1-1|few
TGTGCCAGCAGCTTGAAGATTAACACTGAAGCTTTCTTT
CASSLKINTEAFF
>TRBD2|TRBV12-3/TRBV12-4|TRBJ2-7|few
TGTGCCAGCAGTTTTAGCGGGACTGGCCTCCCTACCGGCAAATCCTACGAGCAGTACTTC
CASSFSGTGLPTGKSYEQYF
>.|TRBV11-2|TRBJ2-5|few
TGTGCCAGCAGCGCAGGGACCCCCTGGGTAGAGACCCAGTACTTC
CASSAGTPWVETQYF
>.|TRBV24-1|TRBJ1-5|many
TGTGCCACCAGCCAGGCTAATCAGCCCCAGCATTTT
CATSQANQPQHF
>.|TRBV5-5|TRBJ1-6|.
TGTGCCAGCAGCTCCCACACGGGGGCCTATTCACCCCTCCACTTT
CASSSHTGAYSPLHF